These 12 T cell receptor beta chains were all obtained from the same sample, sequenced in a study of identical twins. TCRdb called the 5' RACE reads again in MiXCR, with one record for every CDR3 protein. The sample comprises approximately 250,000 distinct CDR3 sequences, over 5% of which are singletons, and just over 14% rests with the top ten. This sample was shared with a second study, whose subject was T cells expressing NK-cell markers.

Source material: CD8+ T cells sorted from blood. The receptors come from a woman between 18 and 30 years old in good health.

In this sample, this clonotype turned up many times. V usage is TRBV12-5 and J usage is TRBJ2-1, with D maybe TRBD2 (7 bases). In germline, CDR1 is LGHNT, CDR2 FRNRAP. Trimming stripped 5 bases from V and 3 bases from J, with 14 bases between. The CDR3 is 15 amino acids. The CDR3 nucleotides read TGTGCTAGTGGTCTACGGGGGGCCTTCTACAATGAGCAGTTCTTC. This codes for CASGLRGAFYNEQFF.

This clonotype was observed a few times. This chain links TRBV7-3 with TRBJ2-1; a weak D match, TRBD2 (6 bases). V lost 5 bases, J lost 5 bases, and 25 bases lay in between. This CDR3 spans 18 amino acids. Germline loops: CDR1 SGHTA, CDR2 FQGTGA. The CDR3, as DNA: TGTGCCAGCAGCCTCTATGCAGGCCTAGCGACCTCAGACAATGAGCAGTTCTTC. Translation gives CASSLYAGLATSDNEQFF.

J is TRBJ1-1 and V is TRBV29-1, with D hard to call. The germline V gene has CDR1 SQVTM and CDR2 ANQGSEA. Trimming stripped 7 bases from V and 4 bases from J, with 16 bases between. This CDR3 has 13 residues. The DNA of the CDR3 is TGCAGCGCGACACACCCCGTGGGCACTGAAGCTTTCTTT. Encoded protein: CSATHPVGTEAFF.

The sample holds a few counts of this clonotype. The V gene is TRBV3-1, the J gene TRBJ1-2; the match to TRBD1 covers 7 bases. The CDR3 consists of 14 residues. After removal of 4 bases from V and 4 bases from J, the junction contained 6 bases not matched to a gene. Germline CDR1 LGHDT, CDR2 YNNKEL (reference sequence). The CDR3 is CASSPFGTAYGYTF. DNA for the CDR3: TGTGCCAGCAGCCCTTTTGGGACAGCCTATGGCTACACCTTC. Full variable domain (rest looked up from reference TRBV3-1 and TRBJ1-2): DTAVSQTPKYLVTQMGNDKSIKCEQNLGHDTMYWYKQDSKKFLKIMFSYNNKELIINETVPNRFSPKSPDKAHLNLHINSLELGDSAVYFCASSPFGTAYGYTFGSGTRLTVV.

This clonotype was seen repeatedly, ten times or more. The chain couples TRBV12-3 or TRBV12-4 to TRBJ2-2; 7 nucleotides line up with TRBD2. The V segment lost 6 bases and the J segment 7 bases; nucleotides outside the gene matches: 8. This CDR3 comprises 14 residues. CDR3 sequence: CASSAPRENGELFF. CDR3 sequence (DNA): TGTGCCAGCAGCGCACCGCGGGAGAACGGGGAGCTGTTTTTT.

This clonotype was detected a few times. V usage is TRBV12-3 or TRBV12-4 and J usage is TRBJ2-2; 9 bases are a match to TRBD1. This CDR3 comprises 15 residues. V was clipped by 7 bases and J by 5 bases; unmatched bases: 8. In DNA form, the CDR3 reads TGTGCCAGCAACCTACGGGACAGGGCTACCGGGGAGCTGTTTTTT. Translated, it gives CASNLRDRATGELFF.

This clonotype has just a few counts. The V and J genes are TRBV7-8 and TRBJ1-4; D might be TRBD1 (6 bases). From germline, CDR1 is SGHVS and CDR2 FQNEAQ. The germline V and J ends were trimmed by 7 bases and 2 bases, with 8 bases remaining between them. The CDR3 consists of 13 residues. The CDR3 is CASNRATNEKLFF. The CDR3, as DNA: TGTGCCAGCAACAGGGCGACTAATGAAAAACTGTTTTTT. The full variable domain, with the rest looked up from reference TRBV7-8 and TRBJ1-4, is GAGVSQSPRYKVAKRGQDVALRCDPISGHVSLFWYQQALGQGPEFLTYFQNEAQLDKSGLPSDRFFAERPEGSVSTLKIQRTQQEDSAVYLCASNRATNEKLFFGSGTQLSVL.

The chain links TRBV9 to TRBJ2-7; D gene uncertain. This CDR3 contains 16 residues. Germline values: CDR1 SGDLS, CDR2 YYNGEE. Trimming removed 0 bases at V and 1 base at J, with 14 bases between. CDR3 sequence (DNA): TGTGCCAGCAGCGTAGGGGCTATTAGGGAATCCTACGAGCAGTACTTC. Translated, it gives CASSVGAIRESYEQYF. The whole variable domain, remainder taken from reference TRBV9 and TRBJ2-7, is DSGVTQTPKHLITATGQRVTLRCSPRSGDLSVYWYQQSLDQGLQFLIQYYNGEERAKGNILERFSAQQFPDLHSELNLSSLELGDSALYFCASSVGAIRESYEQYFGPGTRLTVT.

This chain connects TRBV27 to TRBJ2-5; D is ambiguous. The CDR3 contains 15 residues. In germline, CDR1 is MNHEY, CDR2 SMNVEV (reference sequence). The germline V and J ends were trimmed by 8 bases and 1 base, with 17 bases remaining between them. The CDR3 loop reads CASRLSPRFQETQYF. CDR3 in DNA: TGTGCCAGCCGACTCAGCCCCCGGTTCCAAGAGACCCAGTACTTC.

This clonotype appeared a few times. The chain has TRBV3-1 and TRBJ2-1; 8 bases fit TRBD1. The CDR3 covers 17 residues. J lost 5 bases, V lost 0 bases, and 9 bases had no gene match. The germline CDR1 and CDR2 sequences are LGHDT and YNNKEL (reference sequence). The CDR3 DNA reads TGTGCCAGCAGCCAAGATGGACGACAGGGGATCAACAATGAGCAGTTCTTC. It codes for CASSQDGRQGINNEQFF.

This clonotype was counted at least ten times. The V and J genes are TRBV5-1 and TRBJ1-5; D is undetermined. This CDR3 contains 13 residues. Deletions cut 4 bases from V and 5 bases from J, with 10 bases between. Germline V gene lookup returns CDR1 SGHRS and CDR2 YFSETQ. This chain's CDR3 is CASSVGRDQPQHF. The CDR3 region has the DNA TGCGCCAGCAGCGTTGGGCGGGATCAGCCCCAGCATTTT.

This clonotype was found many times. The rearrangement joins TRBV7-9 to TRBJ2-2, with D hard to call. V was shortened by 7 bases and J by 1 base, with 4 bases between the two germline ends. The germline V gene encodes CDR1 SEHNR and CDR2 FQNEAQ (reference sequence). The CDR3 has 12 amino acids. The CDR3 DNA is TGTGCCAGCATCTGGAACACCGGGGAGCTGTTTTTT. Translating gives CASIWNTGELFF.